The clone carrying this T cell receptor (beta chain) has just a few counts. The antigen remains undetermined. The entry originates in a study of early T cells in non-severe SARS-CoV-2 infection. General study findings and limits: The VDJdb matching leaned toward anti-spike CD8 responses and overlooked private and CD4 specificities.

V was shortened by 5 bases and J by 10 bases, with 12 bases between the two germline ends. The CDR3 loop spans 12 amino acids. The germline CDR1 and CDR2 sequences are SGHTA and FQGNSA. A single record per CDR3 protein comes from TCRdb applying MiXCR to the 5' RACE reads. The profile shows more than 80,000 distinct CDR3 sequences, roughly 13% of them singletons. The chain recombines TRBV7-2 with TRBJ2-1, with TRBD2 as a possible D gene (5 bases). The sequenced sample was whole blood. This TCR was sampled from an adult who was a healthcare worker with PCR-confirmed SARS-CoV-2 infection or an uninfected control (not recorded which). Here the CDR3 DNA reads TGTGCCAGCAGCGTAACTAGTTACGAGCAGTTCTTC. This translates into CASSVTSYEQFF.